The T cell receptor beta chain described here comes from a study of regulatory T cells in long-lasting Graves disease. This clonotype was found a few times. Its antigen is not identified. Time point here: persistent/refractory GD, antithyroid drugs over 5 years with positive TRAb. From RNA extracted from PBMCs, the TCR library was made. This CDR3 has 14 residues. V was pared by 8 bases and J by 5 bases, with 4 bases of the junction left unmatched. Study results and limitations: There was favoring of TRBV28, TRBJ1-2 and TRBJ2-5 in persistent disease.

For TCR beta, libraries came from iRepertoire HTBI primers and Arm-PCR of CDR3 regions. TCRdb analysed the multiplex PCR reads with MiXCR anew, one entry per CDR3 protein. In the table there are approximately 350,000 distinct CDR3 sequences, roughly 23% of which are singletons. The chain combines TRBV12-3 or TRBV12-4 with TRBJ2-1; 12 bases are a match to TRBD2. The TCR originated in a woman aged 40 to 49 with Graves disease. This specimen was peripheral blood mononuclear cells (PBMCs), taken when the disease was refractory, from a patient treated with antithyroid drugs. As DNA, the CDR3 is TGTGCCAGCGGAGGGACTAGCGGGCACAATGAGCAGTTCTTC. Translating gives CASGGTSGHNEQFF.